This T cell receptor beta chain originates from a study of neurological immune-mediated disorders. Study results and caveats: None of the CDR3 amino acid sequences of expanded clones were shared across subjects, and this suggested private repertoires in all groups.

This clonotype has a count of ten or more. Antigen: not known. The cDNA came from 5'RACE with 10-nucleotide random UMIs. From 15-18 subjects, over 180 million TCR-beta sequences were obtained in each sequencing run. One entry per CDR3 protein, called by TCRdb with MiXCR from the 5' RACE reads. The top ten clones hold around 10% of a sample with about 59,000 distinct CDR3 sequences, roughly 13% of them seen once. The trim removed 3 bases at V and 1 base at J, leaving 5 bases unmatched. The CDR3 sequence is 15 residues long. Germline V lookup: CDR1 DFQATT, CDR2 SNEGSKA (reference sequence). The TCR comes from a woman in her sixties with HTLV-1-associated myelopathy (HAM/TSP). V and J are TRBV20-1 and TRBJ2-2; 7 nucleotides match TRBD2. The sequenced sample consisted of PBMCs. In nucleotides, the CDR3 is TGCAGTGCTAGGGGGACGGGAGGGAACACCGGGGAGCTGTTTTTT. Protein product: CSARGTGGNTGELFF.